The present entry profiles one T cell receptor beta chain with its context. Its antigen is undetermined. Described time point: week 47, end of study. A 20-mer mutant IDH1 peptide at 300 ug was injected subcutaneously with topical imiquimod. The data were obtained in a study of a mutant IDH1 vaccine in newly diagnosed glioma. Some clones are missing from TCRdb's copy, which holds only in-frame ones; the method was immunoSEQ multiplex PCR. The data hold 56,000 or so clones, with approximately 80% observed a single time. The TCR originated in a woman aged 40 to 49 with glioma. Some clones in this sample may be carry-over from other donors' samples. Sequencing used PBMCs, obtained from a glioma patient whose treatment included an IDH1 peptide vaccine.

The CDR3 DNA follows: TGCGCCAGCTCCGGGACTAGATTAGGCGAGCAGTACTTC. Translated, it gives CASSGTRLGEQYF. The genes are TRBV10-1 and TRBJ2-7, with 8 bases identical to TRBD2. CDR1 WNHNN and CDR2 SYGVQD come from the germline V gene (reference sequence). J gave up 6 bases and V 8 bases, and 9 bases lay outside the gene matches. This CDR3 spans 13 amino acids.